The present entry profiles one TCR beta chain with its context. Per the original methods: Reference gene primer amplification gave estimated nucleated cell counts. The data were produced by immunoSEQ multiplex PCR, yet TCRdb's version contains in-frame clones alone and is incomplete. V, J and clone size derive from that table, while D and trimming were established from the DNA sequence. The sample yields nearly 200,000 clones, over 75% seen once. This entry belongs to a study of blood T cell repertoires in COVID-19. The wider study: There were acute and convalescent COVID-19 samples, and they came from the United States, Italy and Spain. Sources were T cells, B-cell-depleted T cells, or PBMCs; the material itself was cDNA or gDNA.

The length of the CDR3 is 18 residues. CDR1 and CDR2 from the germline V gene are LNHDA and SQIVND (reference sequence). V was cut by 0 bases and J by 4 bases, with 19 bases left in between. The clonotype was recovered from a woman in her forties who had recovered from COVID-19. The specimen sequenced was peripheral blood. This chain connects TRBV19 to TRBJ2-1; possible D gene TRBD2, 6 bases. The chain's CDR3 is CASSIDTGSGAFYNEQFF. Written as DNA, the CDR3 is TGTGCCAGTAGTATAGATACCGGTAGCGGAGCCTTTTACAATGAGCAGTTCTTC.